What follows describes a single T cell receptor (beta chain). Losses at the gene ends were 3 bases for V and 9 bases for J; bases not matched to a gene: 5. The length of the CDR3 is 13 residues. Germline lookup yields CDR1 SGHAT and CDR2 FQNNGV. Produced via immunoSEQ multiplex PCR; TCRdb's table is partial and in-frame only. The data hold 220,000 or so clones, with roughly 80% observed a single time. These data are taken from a study of blood T cell repertoires in COVID-19. For the study at large: Nucleic acid was either cDNA or gDNA, and it came from T cells, B-cell-depleted T cells, or PBMCs.

The V call is TRBV11-2, the J call TRBJ2-4, with TRBD2 matching 7 bases. The receptor was isolated from an elderly woman with COVID-19, enrolled during active disease. What was sequenced was peripheral blood. This CDR3 reads CASSFAAGSIQYF. CDR3 in DNA: TGTGCCAGCAGCTTCGCAGCGGGGAGCATTCAGTACTTC.